The 13 T cell receptor beta chains in this list originate from one sample, sequenced in a study of cytomegalovirus exposure and HLA in healthy donors. The PCR had 60 Vbeta and 13 Jbeta primers. TCRdb's copy holds only in-frame clones and misses some; the assay was immunoSEQ multiplex PCR. The table includes about 94,000 clones, 70% to 80% detected once. Material: PBMCs. The receptors were gathered from a man aged 25 to 45 in good health and CMV-seronegative.

The J gene is TRBJ2-1, the V gene TRBV15; TRBD2 matches at 11 bases. V was pared by 0 bases and J by 9 bases, with 10 bases of the junction left unmatched. Germline V gene sequence: CDR1 LNHNV, CDR2 YYDKDF (reference sequence). This CDR3 comprises 17 residues. The CDR3: CATSRDRGLAVGGEQFF. In DNA, the CDR3 is TGTGCCACCAGCAGAGATCGGGGACTAGCGGTTGGAGGTGAGCAGTTCTTC.

This clone has just one count. In DNA, the CDR3 is TGTGCCAGCAGCTTAGTAGGAGGACAGGGGGACGGCTACACCTTC. It codes for CASSLVGGQGDGYTF. The V call is TRBV7-8, the J call TRBJ1-2, with TRBD1 identical over 10 bases. The CDR3 consists of 15 residues. V was pared by 1 base and J by 8 bases, with 7 bases of the junction left unmatched. Germline V gives CDR1 SGHVS, CDR2 FQNEAQ. The full variable domain, completed using reference TRBV7-8 and TRBJ1-2, is GAGVSQSPRYKVAKRGQDVALRCDPISGHVSLFWYQQALGQGPEFLTYFQNEAQLDKSGLPSDRFFAERPEGSVSTLKIQRTQQEDSAVYLCASSLVGGQGDGYTFGSGTRLTVV.

The chain has TRBV11-3 and TRBJ2-5; 7 nucleotides line up with TRBD2. Germline CDR1 reads SGHNT; CDR2 reads YENEEA. Trimming at V came to 5 bases and at J to 5 bases, leaving 8 bases not matched to a gene. This CDR3 spans 14 amino acids. CDR3 nucleotide sequence: TGTGCCAGCAGCCCAGGGAGGGCCGACGAGACCCAGTACTTC. It encodes CASSPGRADETQYF.

This rearrangement joins TRBV5-5 to TRBJ1-2; 7 nucleotides line up with TRBD1. The J segment lost 3 bases and the V segment lost 4 bases, leaving 9 bases of the junction unmatched. CDR1 is SGHKS and CDR2 is YYEKEE in the germline V gene (reference sequence). The CDR3 is made up of 15 amino acids. The CDR3 here is CASSPDRVGDYGYTF. DNA of the CDR3: TGTGCCAGCAGCCCCGACAGGGTAGGGGACTATGGCTACACCTTC.

The chain uses TRBV9 and TRBJ2-2; TRBD2 matches 9 bases. The CDR3 length is 17 residues. The germline V gene encodes CDR1 SGDLS and CDR2 YYNGEE. V was clipped by 0 bases and J by 5 bases; unmatched bases: 8. CDR3 protein: CASSVAGGSGRTGELFF. The DNA for the CDR3 is TGTGCCAGCAGCGTAGCTGGGGGGAGCGGGAGGACCGGGGAGCTGTTTTTT.

This clone has just a few counts. The gene calls are TRBV30 and TRBJ1-2; 11 nucleotides agree with TRBD1. The junction had 19 bases not matched to a gene; V was cut back by 2 bases and J by 14 bases. There are 16 residues in the CDR3. Per germline, CDR1 GTSNPN and CDR2 SVGIG (reference sequence). This CDR3 is CAWSKFGTGGIQSRTF. CDR3 in DNA: TGTGCCTGGAGTAAGTTCGGGACAGGGGGGATTCAATCGCGGACCTTC.

The chain carries TRBV5-6 and TRBJ2-5; TRBD1 agrees at 9 bases. The junction had 5 bases not matched to a gene; V was cut back by 0 bases and J by 5 bases. Per the germline V gene, CDR1 is SGHDT and CDR2 is YYEEEE. CDR3 size: 15 residues. CDR3 nucleotides: TGTGCCAGCAGCTTGGTGACAGGGGGATCGGAGACCCAGTACTTC. Translation: CASSLVTGGSETQYF.

This chain links TRBV4-1 with TRBJ1-3; 7 nucleotides line up with TRBD1. The CDR3 runs 16 residues. The V gene end was trimmed by 1 base and the J gene end by 2 bases; junction bases not matched to a gene: 5. The V gene's germline CDR1 is MGHRA and CDR2 YSYEKL. The CDR3, as DNA: TGCGCCAGCAGCCAAGGACAGGGAACCACTGGAAACACCATATATTTT. It specifies CASSQGQGTTGNTIYF.

This chain joins TRBV30 and TRBJ1-1; D is unresolved. This CDR3 spans 14 amino acids. The germline gives CDR1 GTSNPN, CDR2 SVGIG (reference sequence). With 4 bases removed from V and 5 bases from J, the gap between germline ends came to 17 bases. CDR3 DNA: TGTGCCTGGACGGACTACGGTATGGATACTGAAGCTTTCTTT. Its translation is CAWTDYGMDTEAFF.

This rearrangement joins TRBV4-2 to TRBJ2-7; 10 bases fit TRBD1. The CDR3 length is 14 residues. J was trimmed by 5 bases and V by 4 bases; bases with no gene match: 5. CDR1 LGHNA and CDR2 YNFKEQ come from the germline V gene. DNA for the CDR3: TGTGCCAGCAGCCCGGGACAGGGGTCCCACGAGCAGTACTTC. This sequence encodes CASSPGQGSHEQYF.

This chain links TRBV28 with TRBJ1-6, with D possibly TRBD1 on 5 matching bases. Germline V lookup: CDR1 MDHEN, CDR2 SYDVKM. CDR3 length equals 12 residues. Trimming cost V 3 bases and J 11 bases, with 8 bases left between them. CDR3 sequence (DNA): TGTGCCAGCAGTTTTTCAGGGACACCCCTCCACTTT. It is translated as CASSFSGTPLHF.

The chain combines TRBV6-1 with TRBJ1-3; D call uncertain. V lost 5 bases, J lost 0 bases, and 11 bases lay in between. From germline, CDR1 is MNHNS and CDR2 SASEGT. The CDR3 is 15 residues long. The CDR3 is CASSPPGSSGNTIYF. The CDR3 region has the DNA TGTGCCAGCAGTCCCCCGGGGAGCTCTGGAAACACCATATATTTT.

The chain couples TRBV5-5 to TRBJ2-1; possibly TRBD1 for D (6 bases). Trimming took 2 bases from V and 10 from J, leaving 13 bases between them. The length of the CDR3 is 13 residues. The germline CDR1 and CDR2 sequences are SGHKS and YYEKEE (reference sequence). The DNA for the CDR3 is TGTGCCAGCAGCTTACAGGGAGACGGGGAGCAGTTCTTC. Its translation is CASSLQGDGEQFF. The whole variable domain, filled in from reference TRBV5-5 and TRBJ2-1, reads DAGVTQSPTHLIKTRGQQVTLRCSPISGHKSVSWYQQVLGQGPQFIFQYYEKEERGRGNFPDRFSARQFPNYSSELNVNALLLGDSALYLCASSLQGDGEQFFGPGTRLTVL.